This T cell receptor (beta chain) was retrieved from a study of T cells in Graves' hyperthyroidism and ophthalmopathy. Reasons for excluding patients were uncontrolled infection, other autoimmune disease, pregnancy or lactation. In regard to this clonotype: What it binds is not known.

The TCR beta CDR3 regions underwent amplification using RNA transcripts as the source. First-round RT-PCR with HTBI primers amplified the TCR CDR3 region. TCRdb processed the multiplex PCR reads anew with MiXCR; each CDR3 protein has one entry. The sample lists 650,000 to 800,000 distinct CDR3 sequences, approximately 42% occurring once. General study findings and limits: The model anticipated ophthalmopathy a median around 6 months pre-onset. Researchers found most expanded thyroid clonotypes above 0.001 in blood as well. Through a model of 13 V-J features, ophthalmopathy was separated from stable hyperthyroidism.

This TCR came from an adult man with Graves' disease, either hyperthyroidism or ophthalmopathy (not recorded which). Material: peripheral blood or thyroid tissue (not recorded which).

The CDR3 bases are TGTGCCACCAGTGAGGCCGGGACTAGCGGGAGTATGGAAGAGCAGTACTTC. Protein: CATSEAGTSGSMEEQYF. V is TRBV24-1 and J is TRBJ2-7, with TRBD2 identical over 14 bases. Trimming at V came to 4 bases and at J to 7 bases, leaving 11 bases not matched to a gene. Germline V gene lookup returns CDR1 KGHDR and CDR2 SFDVKD. The CDR3 loop spans 17 amino acids.